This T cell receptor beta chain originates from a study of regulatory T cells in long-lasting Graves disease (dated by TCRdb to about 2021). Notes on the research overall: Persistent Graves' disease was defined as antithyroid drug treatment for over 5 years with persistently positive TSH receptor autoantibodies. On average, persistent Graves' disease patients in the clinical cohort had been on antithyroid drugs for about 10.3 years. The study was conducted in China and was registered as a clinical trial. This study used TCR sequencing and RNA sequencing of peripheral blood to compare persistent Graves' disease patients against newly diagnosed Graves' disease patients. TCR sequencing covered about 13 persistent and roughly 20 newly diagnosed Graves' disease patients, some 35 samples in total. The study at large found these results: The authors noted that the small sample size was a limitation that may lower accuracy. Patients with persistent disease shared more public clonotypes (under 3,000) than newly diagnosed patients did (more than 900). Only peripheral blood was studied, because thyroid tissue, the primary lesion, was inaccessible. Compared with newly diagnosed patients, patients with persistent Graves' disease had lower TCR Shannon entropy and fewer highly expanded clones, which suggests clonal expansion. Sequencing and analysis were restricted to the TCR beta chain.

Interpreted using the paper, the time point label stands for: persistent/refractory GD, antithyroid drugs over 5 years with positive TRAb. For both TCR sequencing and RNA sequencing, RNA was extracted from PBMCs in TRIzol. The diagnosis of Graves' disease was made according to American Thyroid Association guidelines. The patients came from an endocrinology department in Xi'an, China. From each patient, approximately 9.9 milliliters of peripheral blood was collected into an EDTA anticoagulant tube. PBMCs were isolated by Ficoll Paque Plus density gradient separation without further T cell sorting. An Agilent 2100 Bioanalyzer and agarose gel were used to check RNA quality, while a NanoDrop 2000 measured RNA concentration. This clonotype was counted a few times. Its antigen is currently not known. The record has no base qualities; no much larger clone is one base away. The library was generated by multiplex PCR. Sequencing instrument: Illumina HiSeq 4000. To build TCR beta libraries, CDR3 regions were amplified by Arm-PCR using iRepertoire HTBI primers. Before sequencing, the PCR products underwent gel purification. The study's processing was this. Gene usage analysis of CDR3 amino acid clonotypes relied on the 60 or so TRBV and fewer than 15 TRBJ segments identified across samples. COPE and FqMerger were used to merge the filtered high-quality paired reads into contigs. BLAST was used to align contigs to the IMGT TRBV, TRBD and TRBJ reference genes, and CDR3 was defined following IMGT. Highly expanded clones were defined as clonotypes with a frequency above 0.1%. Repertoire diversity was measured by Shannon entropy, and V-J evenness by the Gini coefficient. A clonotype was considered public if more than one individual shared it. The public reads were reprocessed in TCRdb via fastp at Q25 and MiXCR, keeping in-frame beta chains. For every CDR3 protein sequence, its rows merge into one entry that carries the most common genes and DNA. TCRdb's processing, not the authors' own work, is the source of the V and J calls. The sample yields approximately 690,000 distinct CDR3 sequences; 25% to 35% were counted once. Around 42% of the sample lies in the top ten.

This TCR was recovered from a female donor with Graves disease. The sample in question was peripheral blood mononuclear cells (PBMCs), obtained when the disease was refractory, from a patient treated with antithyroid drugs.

At the DNA level, the sequence is TGTGCCAGCAGTGGGGACAGGGGCGCTGGGGCCAACGTCCTGACTTTC. This encodes CASSGDRGAGANVLTF. This chain joins TRBV28 to TRBJ2-6, with 10 bases matching TRBD1. The germline V gene gives CDR1 as MDHEN and CDR2 as SYDVKM. V lost 5 bases and J lost 2 bases, and the count of bases not matched to a germline gene is 3. Taken from cysteine to phenylalanine, the CDR3 has 16 residues. Only the CDR3 region is kept as DNA, spanning 48 bases read in frame from base 1.